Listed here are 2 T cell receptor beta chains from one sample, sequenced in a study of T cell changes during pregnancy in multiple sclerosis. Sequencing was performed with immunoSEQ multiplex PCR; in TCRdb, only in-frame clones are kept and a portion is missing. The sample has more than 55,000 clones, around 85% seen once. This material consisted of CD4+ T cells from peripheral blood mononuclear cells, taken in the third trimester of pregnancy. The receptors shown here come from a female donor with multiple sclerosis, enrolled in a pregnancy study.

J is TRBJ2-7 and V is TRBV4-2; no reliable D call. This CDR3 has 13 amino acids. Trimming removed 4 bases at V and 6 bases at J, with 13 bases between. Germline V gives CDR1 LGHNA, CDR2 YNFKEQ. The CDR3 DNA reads TGTGCCAGCAGCCCGCTTGGTCTATCCGAGCAGTACTTC. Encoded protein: CASSPLGLSEQYF.

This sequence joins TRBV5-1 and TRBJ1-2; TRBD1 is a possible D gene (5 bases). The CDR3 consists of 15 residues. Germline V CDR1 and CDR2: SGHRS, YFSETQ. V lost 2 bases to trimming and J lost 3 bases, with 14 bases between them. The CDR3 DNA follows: TGCGCCAGCAGCTTAGGAGGGGAAAGAGACTATGGCTACACCTTC. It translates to CASSLGGERDYGYTF.